These 13 T cell receptor beta chains originate from one sample sequenced in a study of a mutant IDH1 vaccine in newly diagnosed glioma. The antigens these receptors bind are not known. Time point noted: week 23, last vaccination. In every dose of vaccine, 300 ug of mutant IDH1 20-mer peptide was given alongside topical imiquimod. The assay was immunoSEQ multiplex PCR, and TCRdb's table has in-frame clones only and misses some. The table has under 85,000 clones, around 83% seen once. Specimen: PBMCs, collected from a glioma patient whose treatment included an IDH1 peptide vaccine. The receptor set was obtained from a woman in her fifties or sixties with glioma.

The chain has TRBV9 and TRBJ1-1, with unresolved D. This CDR3 contains 13 residues. The germline CDR1 and CDR2 sequences are SGDLS and YYNGEE. The germline V and J ends were trimmed by 4 bases and 5 bases, with 12 bases remaining between them. This CDR3 is CASSSRGGTEAFF. CDR3 DNA: TGTGCCAGCAGCTCGCGTGGAGGAACTGAAGCTTTCTTT. Using reference TRBV9 and TRBJ1-1 for the parts outside the CDR3, the full variable domain is DSGVTQTPKHLITATGQRVTLRCSPRSGDLSVYWYQQSLDQGLQFLIQYYNGEERAKGNILERFSAQQFPDLHSELNLSSLELGDSALYFCASSSRGGTEAFFGQGTRLTVV.

A note on this clone: Other DNA variants within this sample encode the same CDR3. V gene TRBV27 combines with J gene TRBJ2-7; TRBD2 matches at 10 bases. Per the germline V gene, CDR1 is MNHEY and CDR2 is SMNVEV (reference sequence). CDR3 length: 13 amino acids. The V segment lost 3 bases and the J segment 6 bases; nucleotides outside the gene matches: 2. This chain's CDR3 is CASSFGTSAEQYF. Here the CDR3 DNA reads TGTGCCAGCAGTTTCGGGACTAGCGCCGAGCAGTACTTC.

The rearrangement uses TRBV9 and TRBJ2-1; 10 bases align to TRBD2. Losses at the gene ends were 3 bases for V and 8 bases for J; bases not matched to a gene: 14. Germline V CDR1 and CDR2: SGDLS, YYNGEE. This CDR3 region has 17 residues. CDR3 sequence (DNA): TGTGCCAGCAGCGGTCCCCCCGCTAGCGGGAGAAGGCATGAGCAGTTCTTC. Amino acid sequence: CASSGPPASGRRHEQFF.

The rearrangement uses TRBV6-1 and TRBJ2-1; TRBD1 aligns across 7 bases. Germline V gene data show CDR1 as MNHNS and CDR2 as SASEGT. Trimming took 6 bases from V and 8 from J; bases not matched to a gene: 13. The CDR3 totals 15 residues. Here the CDR3 reads CASSGRDRAWDEQFF. In nucleotides, the CDR3 is TGTGCCAGCAGCGGACGCGACAGGGCCTGGGATGAGCAGTTCTTC.

In DNA form, the CDR3 reads TGTGCCAGCTCACCACCGGCTAGCGGGAGTTTCAACGAGCAGTACTTC. Its translation is CASSPPASGSFNEQYF. The chain employs TRBV18 and TRBJ2-7, with 10 nucleotides matching TRBD2. V trimming: 0 bases; J trimming: 5 bases; junction bases outside the gene matches: 7. The germline gives CDR1 KGHSH, CDR2 LQKENI. This CDR3 contains 16 residues. Filled out from reference TRBV18 and TRBJ2-7, the complete variable domain reads NAGVMQNPRHLVRRRGQEARLRCSPMKGHSHVYWYRQLPEEGLKFMVYLQKENIIDESGMPKERFSAEFPKEGPSILRIQQVVRGDSAAYFCASSPPASGSFNEQYFGPGTRLTVT.

V gene TRBV7-3 combines with J gene TRBJ2-1; 11 bases line up with TRBD2. This CDR3 region has 17 residues. CDR1 and CDR2 from the germline V gene are SGHTA and FQGTGA. J was trimmed by 6 bases and V by 3 bases; bases with no gene match: 10. CDR3 in DNA: TGTGCCAGCAGCTTTACTAGCGGGAGTGAAGGGGGCAATGAGCAGTTCTTC. It encodes CASSFTSGSEGGNEQFF.

The CDR3 nucleotides read TGCGCCAGCAACCTGGCGGGGAAGTCGAGGGAGCAGTACTTC. Residues: CASNLAGKSREQYF. The rearrangement links TRBV5-1 to TRBJ2-7, with D perhaps TRBD2 (6 bases). V dropped 6 bases and J dropped 7 bases, with 20 bases sitting between them. The CDR3 covers 14 residues. CDR1 is SGHRS, CDR2 YFSETQ, per germline.

The chain combines TRBV6-5 with TRBJ1-3, with D possibly matching TRBD1 (6 bases). Deletions cut 2 bases from V and 2 bases from J, with 10 bases between. Germline lookup yields CDR1 MNHEY and CDR2 SVGAGI. This CDR3 has 15 residues. The CDR3 spells CASSYEGGPGNTIYF. CDR3 DNA: TGTGCCAGCAGTTACGAGGGGGGGCCTGGAAACACCATATATTTT.

The chain combines TRBV30 with TRBJ2-1; no reliable D call. Trimming stripped 2 bases from V and 6 bases from J, with 14 bases between. Germline V gene data show CDR1 as GTSNPN and CDR2 as SVGIG (reference sequence). CDR3 length equals 14 residues. The CDR3 DNA sequence: TGTGCCTGGAGTAAGAGTCCCGTCACCAATGAGCAGTTCTTC. Its translation: CAWSKSPVTNEQFF.

This chain connects TRBV27 to TRBJ2-7; 9 nucleotides line up with TRBD2. Trimming removed 10 bases from V and 1 base from J; junction bases left unmatched: 11. Germline CDR1 is MNHEY and CDR2 is SMNVEV (reference sequence). CDR3 length: 15 residues. CDR3 coding DNA: TGTGCCACCCGAGGGGCGGGAGGGGGGTCCTACGAGCAGTACTTC. This codes for CATRGAGGGSYEQYF.

Only a few counts were recorded for this clone. The chain joins TRBV5-4 to TRBJ1-1, with 7 bases matching TRBD1. This CDR3 has 15 residues. Germline V gives CDR1 SGHNT, CDR2 YYREEE (reference sequence). The V gene end was trimmed by 5 bases and the J gene end by 4 bases; junction bases not matched to a gene: 11. CDR3 DNA sequence: TGTGCCAGCAGTCTTTACAGGGGTATGGGCACTGAAGCTTTCTTT. It codes for CASSLYRGMGTEAFF.

This rearrangement joins TRBV19 to TRBJ2-5, with D possibly being TRBD2 (5 bases). Near its end, the DNA agrees better with TRBJ2-7, so the J call may be wrong. The germline gives CDR1 LNHDA, CDR2 SQIVND (reference sequence). There are 14 residues in the CDR3. The CDR3, as DNA: TGTGCCAGTAGTACACGGGGTATTCTTGCCGAGCAGTACTTC. Protein: CASSTRGILAEQYF.

The J gene is TRBJ2-7, the V gene TRBV5-1; D tentatively reads TRBD1 or TRBD2 (5 bases each). CDR1 is SGHRS and CDR2 is YFSETQ in the germline V gene. The CDR3 has 15 amino acids. Trimming pared 0 bases from V and 2 bases from J, leaving 12 bases between. The CDR3 DNA follows: TGCGCCAGCAGCTTGGGGGGGATGACACCCTACGAGCAGTACTTC. Protein: CASSLGGMTPYEQYF.